This TCR beta chain was captured by sequencing in a study of blood T cell repertoires in COVID-19. Whole-study context: Samples representing acute and convalescent COVID-19 were sourced from the United States, Italy and Spain. From T cells, B-cell-depleted T cells, or PBMCs came the material, which was cDNA or gDNA.

In the study's own analysis: Researchers report that nucleated cell counts were estimated from reference gene primer amplification. The data were produced by immunoSEQ multiplex PCR, yet TCRdb's version contains in-frame clones alone and is incomplete. Clone size and V and J calls were adopted from that table, with D and trimming inferred from the DNA. The repertoire consists of tens of thousands of clones, with around 75% occurring once and the leading ten covering roughly two thirds. Trimming took 3 bases from V and 4 from J, leaving 9 bases between them. The CDR3 totals 14 residues. Looked up from germline, CDR1 is SGHNT and CDR2 is YENEEA.

The chain recombines TRBV11-3 with TRBJ2-2, with a weak D call TRBD2 (6 bases). This TCR was sampled from a man older than 75 with acute or convalescent COVID-19. The sample taken for sequencing was peripheral blood. CDR3 in amino acids: CASSLGGFTGELFF. CDR3 nucleotide sequence: TGTGCCAGCAGCTTGGGGGGATTCACCGGGGAGCTGTTTTTT.